The sequence of this TCR beta chain was determined in a study of T cell repertoires in cytomegalovirus infection. Study background: Newly reported HLA-C-restricted and thoroughly characterized HLA-B-restricted CMV epitopes were employed. Signatures in public TCR beta sequences pointed to both CMV infection and matching HLA type.

Overall study results and limits: Predominance within the ex vivo response was attributable to HLA-C-restricted CMV-specific TCR beta clonotypes. Public TCR beta family frequency separated CMV-and-HLA carriers, including in an independent cohort.

Details on this clonotype: Its antigen remains unidentified.

V shed 3 bases and J shed 5 bases, with 5 bases lying between them. Germline V gene data show CDR1 as SGHDN and CDR2 as FVKESK. CDR3 size: 12 residues. TCRdb re-called the reads with MiXCR, one entry per CDR3 protein. The table records 650,000 to 850,000 distinct CDR3 sequences, roughly 28% of them present only once. V usage is TRBV14 and J usage is TRBJ1-5; D unclear. The clonotype was recovered from a human donor in good health (CMV status not recorded). Some clones in this sample may be carry-over from other donors' samples. The sequences come from cultured CD8+ T cells from PBMCs, collected from culture after CMV antigen stimulation. CDR3 residues: CASSHFDQPQHF. CDR3 nucleotide sequence: TGTGCCAGCAGCCATTTCGATCAGCCCCAGCATTTT. Together with reference TRBV14 and TRBJ1-5, the CDR3 gives the full variable domain: EAGVTQFPSHSVIEKGQTVTLRCDPISGHDNLYWYRRVMGKEIKFLLHFVKESKQDESGMPNNRFLAERTGGTYSTLKVQPAELEDSGVYFCASSHFDQPQHFGDGTRLSIL.